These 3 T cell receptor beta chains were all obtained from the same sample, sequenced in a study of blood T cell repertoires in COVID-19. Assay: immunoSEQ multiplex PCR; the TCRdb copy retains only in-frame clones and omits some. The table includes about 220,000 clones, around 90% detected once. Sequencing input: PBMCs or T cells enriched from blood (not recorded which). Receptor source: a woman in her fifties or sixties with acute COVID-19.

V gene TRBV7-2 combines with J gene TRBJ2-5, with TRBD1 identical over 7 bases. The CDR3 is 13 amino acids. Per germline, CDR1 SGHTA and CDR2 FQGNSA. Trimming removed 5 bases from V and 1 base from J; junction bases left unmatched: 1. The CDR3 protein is CASSNRGQETQYF. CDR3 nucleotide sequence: TGTGCCAGCAGCAACAGGGGCCAAGAGACCCAGTACTTC.

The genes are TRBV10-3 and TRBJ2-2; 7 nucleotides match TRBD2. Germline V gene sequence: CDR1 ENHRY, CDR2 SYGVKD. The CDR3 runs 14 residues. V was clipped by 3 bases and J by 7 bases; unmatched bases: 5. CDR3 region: CAISEREEGGELFF. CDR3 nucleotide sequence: TGTGCCATCAGTGAACGGGAGGAAGGCGGGGAGCTGTTTTTT.

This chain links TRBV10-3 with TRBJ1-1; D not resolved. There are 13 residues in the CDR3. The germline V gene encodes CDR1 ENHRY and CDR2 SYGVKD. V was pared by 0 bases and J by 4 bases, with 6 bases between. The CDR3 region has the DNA TGTGCCATCAGTGAGTCGGAGAGCACTGAAGCTTTCTTT. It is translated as CAISESESTEAFF.